The 23 T cell receptor beta chains in this list originate from one sample, sequenced in a study of cytomegalovirus exposure and HLA in healthy donors. The PCR used 60 Vbeta and 13 Jbeta primers. The protocol was immunoSEQ multiplex PCR, while the TCRdb copy is restricted to in-frame clones and leaves out a portion. The table lists about 160,000 clones, 60% to 80% of them singletons. Sequencing was done on a sample of PBMCs. The receptors shown here come from a man aged 55 to 70 in good health and CMV-seronegative.

J is TRBJ2-5 and V is TRBV7-9, with D perhaps matching TRBD2 (6 bases). This CDR3 is 14 amino acids long. V was cut by 5 bases and J by 2 bases, with 12 bases left in between. Germline values: CDR1 SEHNR, CDR2 FQNEAQ (reference sequence). The CDR3: CASSPFGGQETQYF. The CDR3 DNA follows: TGTGCCAGCAGCCCGTTCGGAGGGCAAGAGACCCAGTACTTC. Full variable domain (remainder filled in from reference TRBV7-9 and TRBJ2-5): DTGVSQNPRHKITKRGQNVTFRCDPISEHNRLYWYRQTLGQGPEFLTYFQNEAQLEKSRLLSDRFSAERPKGSFSTLEIQRTEQGDSAMYLCASSPFGGQETQYFGPGTRLLVL.

In this sample, this clone turned up a few times. The rearrangement links TRBV5-1 to TRBJ2-3, with 9 bases identical to TRBD1. V was pared by 1 base and J by 2 bases, with 11 bases of the junction left unmatched. This CDR3 region has 18 residues. Germline-derived CDR1 and CDR2 are SGHRS and YFSETQ. CDR3 nucleotides: TGCGCCAGCAGCTTGCTACCGCGACAGGGGGGGGACACAGATACGCAGTATTTT. Its protein product is CASSLLPRQGGDTDTQYF.

This clone was detected only once. The chain has TRBV5-8 and TRBJ1-2; unclear D gene. Germline CDR1 SGHTS, CDR2 YDEGEE. The CDR3 is 14 residues long. Trimming stripped 0 bases from V and 4 bases from J, with 10 bases between. CDR3 coding DNA: TGTGCCAGCAGCTTGGAAGGCGCTAGCTATGGCTACACCTTC. It codes for CASSLEGASYGYTF. Variable domain in full (rest from reference TRBV5-8 and TRBJ1-2): EAGVTQSPTHLIKTRGQQATLRCSPISGHTSVYWYQQALGLGLQFLLWYDEGEERNRGNFPPRFSGRQFPNYSSELNVNALELEDSALYLCASSLEGASYGYTFGSGTRLTVV.

The chain links TRBV28 to TRBJ2-7, with D maybe TRBD2 (6 bases). The CDR3 runs to 15 residues. Trimming removed 5 bases at V and 1 base at J, with 15 bases between. CDR1 is MDHEN, CDR2 SYDVKM, per germline. The CDR3 DNA sequence: TGTGCCAGCAGTCGCCCGGTCGCGGGATCCTACGAGCAGTACTTC. Amino acid sequence: CASSRPVAGSYEQYF.

The rearrangement uses TRBV19 and TRBJ2-5; 12 bases are a match to TRBD1. Germline V gives CDR1 LNHDA, CDR2 SQIVND (reference sequence). The CDR3 extends over 18 amino acids. V lost 1 base to trimming and J lost 5 bases; unmatched junction nucleotides: 11. CDR3 in amino acids: CASSIVGWGTGGRETQYF. DNA for the CDR3: TGTGCCAGTAGTATAGTGGGATGGGGGACAGGGGGCCGGGAGACCCAGTACTTC.

The gene calls are TRBV7-2 and TRBJ2-4; 9 bases map to TRBD2. CDR1 is SGHTA, CDR2 FQGNSA, per germline. Trimming cost V 1 base and J 9 bases; bases outside gene matches: 7. This CDR3 region has 15 residues. CDR3 loop: CASSLGGGREGIQYF. CDR3 coding DNA: TGTGCCAGCAGCTTAGGCGGGGGGCGGGAGGGCATTCAGTACTTC.

The chain has TRBV10-2 and TRBJ2-5, with D possibly matching TRBD2 (6 bases). Germline CDR1 is WSHSY and CDR2 is SAAADI. V was cut by 3 bases and J by 4 bases, with 9 bases left in between. The CDR3 runs 13 residues. The CDR3 DNA reads TGCGCCAGCAGTGAAGGAGGGGTAGAGACCCAGTACTTC. It specifies CASSEGGVETQYF.

J is TRBJ2-3 and V is TRBV7-6, with 12 bases lining up with TRBD2. This CDR3 has 16 residues. V shed 5 bases and J 2 bases; nucleotides not matched to a gene: 5. Germline V gene data show CDR1 as SGHVS and CDR2 as FNYEAQ. The CDR3 coding sequence is TGTGCCAGCAGCGACGGACTAGCGGGGACCACAGATACGCAGTATTTT. It encodes CASSDGLAGTTDTQYF.

The genes are TRBV29-1 and TRBJ2-7; a weak D match, TRBD2 (6 bases). The CDR3 is 13 residues long. Germline loops: CDR1 SQVTM, CDR2 ANQGSEA. V shed 2 bases and J shed 7 bases, with 15 bases lying between them. The CDR3 region is CSVERGGAREQYF. CDR3 nucleotides: TGCAGCGTTGAAAGGGGCGGGGCACGGGAGCAGTACTTC.

This sequence joins TRBV30 and TRBJ2-2; D is undetermined. The ends were cut back, 3 bases at V and 0 bases at J, with 5 bases in the middle. The CDR3 spans 13 residues. CDR1 GTSNPN and CDR2 SVGIG come from the germline V gene (reference sequence). The CDR3 DNA follows: TGTGCCTGGAGATGGCCGAACACCGGGGAGCTGTTTTTT. It specifies CAWRWPNTGELFF.

The genes are TRBV18 and TRBJ1-2, with D perhaps matching TRBD1 (6 bases). CDR3 length equals 18 residues. CDR1 is KGHSH and CDR2 is LQKENI in the germline V gene. Trimming removed 1 base from V and 0 bases from J, with 18 bases in between. In DNA, the CDR3 is TGTGCCAGCTCACCACTGGGACATTCGCCGAGAGCTAACTATGGCTACACCTTC. Protein sequence: CASSPLGHSPRANYGYTF.

This chain joins TRBV5-4 and TRBJ2-5, with 8 bases lining up with TRBD2. The CDR3 totals 15 residues. Germline CDR1 reads SGHNT; CDR2 reads YYREEE (reference sequence). The V gene end was trimmed by 1 base and the J gene end by 5 bases; junction bases not matched to a gene: 7. The CDR3 DNA sequence: TGTGCCAGCAGCTTGAGGACTAGCCTGAGGGAGACCCAGTACTTC. Protein product: CASSLRTSLRETQYF.

This chain's CDR3 is CASSGTGGSYEQYF. The CDR3 DNA sequence: TGTGCCAGCAGCGGGACAGGGGGCTCCTACGAGCAGTACTTC. The V call is TRBV21-1, the J call TRBJ2-7; the D segment call TRBD1 is taken from the table without a DNA check. TRBV21-1 is a pseudogene segment. The CDR3 is 14 residues long.

The rearrangement joins TRBV7-2 to TRBJ2-7; 11 nucleotides agree with TRBD1. The length of the CDR3 is 15 residues. The germline V gene has CDR1 SGHTA and CDR2 FQGNSA. With 5 bases clipped from V and 2 bases from J, the junction kept 5 bases outside the gene matches. CDR3 loop: CASSLWGQGAYEQYF. CDR3 DNA sequence: TGTGCCAGCAGCCTCTGGGGACAGGGGGCCTACGAGCAGTACTTC.

This chain connects TRBV30 to TRBJ1-3; D is unclear. Germline V gene lookup returns CDR1 GTSNPN and CDR2 SVGIG (reference sequence). The V end was cut by 3 bases, the J end by 6 bases, with 12 bases between. CDR3 length: 13 residues. The CDR3 DNA follows: TGTGCCTGGAGCCCGAGTATAGAAAACACCATATATTTT. Protein: CAWSPSIENTIYF.

This clone was counted between two and nine times. The genes are TRBV27 and TRBJ2-4; TRBD2 is a possible D gene (6 bases). Trimming took 2 bases from V and 8 from J, leaving 13 bases between them. This CDR3 is built from 14 residues. The germline V gene has CDR1 MNHEY and CDR2 SMNVEV (reference sequence). CDR3: CASSLGTPGDIQYF. CDR3 nucleotide sequence: TGTGCCAGCAGTTTAGGGACTCCCGGGGACATTCAGTACTTC.

The chain uses TRBV2 and TRBJ2-7; 10 bases map to TRBD1. The germline CDR1 and CDR2 sequences are SNHLY and FYNNEI. V gave up 6 bases and J gave up 0 bases; unmatched junction bases: 5. The CDR3 length is 15 residues. CDR3 residues: CASRSGTGVSYEQYF. CDR3 DNA sequence: TGTGCCAGCAGGTCCGGGACAGGGGTCTCCTACGAGCAGTACTTC.

The gene calls are TRBV19 and TRBJ1-5; 7 bases agree with TRBD1. The V gene end was trimmed by 1 base and the J gene end by 3 bases; junction bases not matched to a gene: 9. Germline V gene data show CDR1 as LNHDA and CDR2 as SQIVND (reference sequence). There are 17 residues in the CDR3. The CDR3 DNA reads as TGTGCCAGTAGTATAGCAGGGGGAGGAACCTACAATCAGCCCCAGCATTTT. Translation: CASSIAGGGTYNQPQHF.

V gene TRBV28 combines with J gene TRBJ2-7; 11 nucleotides agree with TRBD2. Germline-derived CDR1 and CDR2 are MDHEN and SYDVKM. This CDR3 has 14 amino acids. The J segment lost 4 bases and the V segment lost 7 bases, leaving 6 bases of the junction unmatched. CDR3 protein: CASKKLAGVYEQYF. The CDR3 DNA is TGTGCCAGCAAAAAACTAGCGGGAGTTTACGAGCAGTACTTC.

This clone has a handful of counts. The rearrangement links TRBV27 to TRBJ2-1; 11 bases align to TRBD2. There are 15 residues in the CDR3. After removal of 5 bases from V and 8 bases from J, the junction contained 8 bases not matched to a gene. In germline, CDR1 is MNHEY, CDR2 SMNVEV (reference sequence). The CDR3 sequence is CASSRTSGLVHEQFF. The DNA of the CDR3 is TGTGCCAGCAGTAGGACTAGCGGGTTGGTTCATGAGCAGTTCTTC.

The chain recombines TRBV7-6 with TRBJ2-5; no clear D. There are 13 residues in the CDR3. V dropped 3 bases and J dropped 1 base, with 6 bases sitting between them. The germline gives CDR1 SGHVS, CDR2 FNYEAQ. This CDR3 reads CASSLASQETQYF. CDR3 DNA sequence: TGTGCCAGCAGCTTGGCCTCCCAAGAGACCCAGTACTTC.

The chain links TRBV4-3 to TRBJ2-5; 7 nucleotides match TRBD1. Germline V gene lookup returns CDR1 LGHNA and CDR2 YSLEER. With V trimmed by 0 bases and J by 5 bases, 12 bases remained unmatched. The CDR3 is made up of 17 amino acids. The CDR3 loop reads CASSQERYRGVLETQYF. The CDR3, as DNA: TGCGCCAGCAGCCAAGAAAGGTACAGGGGAGTATTGGAGACCCAGTACTTC.

The chain recombines TRBV6-6 with TRBJ1-3; D gene ambiguous. Germline-derived CDR1 and CDR2 are MNHNY and SVGAGI (reference sequence). The CDR3 covers 14 residues. V lost 6 bases and J lost 4, with 13 bases in between. The chain's CDR3 is CASRIIEPGNTIYF. The CDR3 DNA reads as TGTGCCAGCAGGATTATCGAGCCCGGAAACACCATATATTTT.